The sequence of this T cell receptor (beta chain) was determined in a study of cytomegalovirus exposure and HLA in healthy donors. Study-level points and caveats: Generally TCR sequences proved uncommon, though certain public TCRs appeared in numerous donors. Listed as cytomegalovirus-associated were 164 TCR beta chains. Within the 100 to 150 validation repertoires, first-cohort TCR clusters tended to co-occur, according to a later analysis.

This clone was recorded a few times. Its antigen remains unidentified. In the same sample, other DNA sequences code for this CDR3. Only in-frame clones appear in the TCRdb table, and some are missing; sequencing was by immunoSEQ multiplex PCR. The sample carries approximately 200,000 clones, around 80% recorded once. The CDR3 runs 14 residues. Between the trimmed V and J ends, which lost 1 base and 0 bases, there was a span of 7 bases. Germline CDR1 is SEHNR and CDR2 is FQNEAQ (reference sequence). The chain links TRBV7-9 to TRBJ2-7; the D gene is possibly TRBD1 (5 bases). The TCR was taken from a young woman in good health and CMV-seronegative. Sequencing was performed on PBMCs. The CDR3 protein is CASSLDQGSYEQYF. CDR3 sequence (DNA): TGTGCCAGCAGCTTAGACCAGGGCTCCTACGAGCAGTACTTC.